This TCR beta chain emerged from a study of cytomegalovirus exposure and HLA in healthy donors (dated by TCRdb to about 2017). For the study in its entirety: According to an earlier analysis of a few hundred of the donors, about 180 million T cells yielded over 90 million unique TCR beta sequences and approximately 280 Gb of sequence data. About 300 gigabases of sequencing data and around 87 million unique TCR sequences were included in an early release covering 550 to 650 HLA-typed donors. Of the 300 to 500 genotyped donors, over 80% were placed in the genetic ancestry cluster associated with self-reported Caucasian donors. The study aimed to test whether cataloging public T cell receptors could reveal signatures of past pathogen exposure. The study profiled the T cell repertoires of about 720 subjects by immunosequencing and related them to cytomegalovirus serostatus. In addition to the first cohort of 500 to 850 subjects, a separate validation cohort of over 90 different subjects was used. To predict cytomegalovirus infection status, the study combined high-throughput TCR immunosequencing, statistical association of individual TCRs with disease status, and machine learning. A later analysis re-examined previously published TCR beta repertoires from just over 650 donors and added high-resolution HLA genotyping to investigate patterns of TCR occurrence. Rather than drawing on any new phenotypic data, the later analysis identified candidate immune exposures from TCR beta sequences and the way those sequences occurred across donors. In an earlier analysis of around 540 of the donors, high-throughput TCR beta sequencing was used to judge whether each TCR beta V gene segment behaved as functional or pseudogenic. Alongside the repertoire data, information on donor age, sex, ethnicity and CMV serostatus was compiled. In a later genetic analysis, genome-wide SNP genotypes for about 65% of the roughly 670 donors were used, and that subset was treated as a discovery cohort. All discovery cohort repertoires had been generated using a single sequencing platform. HLA typing covered class I and class II loci at four-digit resolution. The number of typed donors differed by locus: about 620-630 for A, B, C, DRB1 and DQB1; approximately 520 for DQA1; 606 for DPA1; and 450 to 480 for DPB1. Roughly five DR-DQ haplotypes were treated as single units for association and clustering because of strong linkage in the cohort. Across some 400 genotyped donors of the cohort, an average of roughly 250,000 unique TCR beta nucleotide sequences per donor were sequenced, and 15% to 20% of those sequences were non-productive. Overall results and qualifications from the work: At a false discovery rate of 0.05, a later analysis linked about 17,000 TCR beta sequences to specific HLA alleles. The study listed 150 to 200 TCR beta chains as associated with cytomegalovirus. The authors suggested that the approach could potentially be generalized to other disease states and immunological phenotypes. According to a later analysis, TCR association rates differed among HLA loci, with DRB1 alleles showing the most associated TCRs and HLA-C alleles showing the fewest. While some public TCRs were present in many individuals, most TCR sequences turned up only very rarely across donors. For the cohort, immune exposure information was limited to CMV serostatus. A cluster of highly shared sequence variants was judged likely to represent a technical artifact of the sequencing pipeline. Linkage disequilibrium might explain the correlated functional status among segregating V segments, but an unknown experimental factor could not be excluded. Strong co-occurrence of HLA alleles, especially DR and DQ, made assigning TCR associations to individual alleles difficult. Because some donors lacked HLA typing at each locus, the association tests relied only on the typed subset. A further reported finding was that TCR beta sequences accurately predicted the HLA-A and HLA-B alleles for most subjects in the first cohort. The classifier was reported to diagnose cytomegalovirus status with high specificity and sensitivity in both the original and validation cohorts. Three of the identified cytomegalovirus-associated TCR beta chains were confirmed in vitro to be specific for cytomegalovirus antigens. The presence/absence analyses assumed that sequencing depth was roughly uniform across donors, and that assumption may not be true. A later genetic analysis associated a missense DCLRE1C variant with V-gene and J-gene trimming of TCR beta chains, and an independent cohort replicated the association. A later analysis reported that several top co-occurrence clusters appeared linked to parvovirus B19, influenza, CMV and Epstein-Barr virus. The cohort was sequenced for TCR beta chains only, and without alpha or paired-chain data the features that could be detected were limited. Because counts were too low, 15 or so rarely observed V segments, including chromosome 9 orphons, were excluded from the earlier analysis of under 650 of the donors. A later analysis found that HLA-associated TCR beta chains were more clonally expanded and had lower generation probabilities than equally common non-associated chains. A later analysis found that most CMV-associated TCR beta chains appeared HLA-restricted, with HLA associations seemingly driven largely by CMV exposure. According to a later genetic analysis, donors in an Asian-associated ancestry cluster had fewer N-insertions in productive TCRs than the approximately 630-donor mean. In an earlier analysis of some 500 of the donors, most TCR beta V segments were observed in productive rearrangements about 87% or about 30% of the time, broadly matching IMGT annotations.

The library was built by means of the immunoSEQ multiplex PCR assay. The multiplex PCR relied on a mix of 60 forward primers for TCR Vbeta segments and 13 reverse primers for TCR Jbeta segments. A multiplex PCR assay on genomic DNA amplified the CDR3 region of rearranged TCR beta genes. On the Illumina HiSeq System, the amplified TCR beta libraries were sequenced as 87-base-pair reads. Per the original workflow: Across the 670 or so repertoires, a later analysis counted approximately 75 million unique TCR beta chains, roughly 11 million of which were shared by at least two donors. A nearest-neighbor algorithm error-corrected the raw reads and collapsed the reads into unique sequences, merging closely related sequences to remove PCR and sequencing errors. To assign V, D and J gene segments, CDR3 sequences were aligned to IMGT reference sequences. For a sequence to be retained, a match of at least six nucleotides to both a V gene segment and a J gene segment was required. A rearrangement counted as productive if the CDR3 had no stop codons and remained in frame with V and J, and every other rearrangement counted as non-productive. CDR3 was defined by IMGT convention, running from the second conserved V-encoded cysteine to the conserved J-encoded phenylalanine. Sequences without an unambiguous match to a single V gene segment were excluded from the earlier analysis of about 600 of the donors. In an earlier analysis of approximately 550 of the donors, V segments were called functional above 56.7% productive rearrangements and were called segregating when the between-donor standard deviation exceeded 5%. To diagnose cytomegalovirus status from the catalog of TCR beta chain sequences, a statistical classification framework was built. V and J gene assignment, in a later analysis, came from comparing TCR nucleotide sequences with IMGT/GENE-DB human TR gene sequences. In a later analysis, CDR3 sequences and most-parsimonious VDJ recombination scenarios were assigned using the TCRdist pipeline. A later analysis defined each TCR beta chain by its CDR3 amino acid sequence plus V-gene family, and excluded reads lacking a unique V-gene family. As a way to deal with suspected cross-contamination and a sequencing artifact, a later analysis dropped approximately 570 nucleotide sequences that were highly shared and had low generation probability. In a later analysis, a clonal expansion index was calculated for each public chain from normalized within-repertoire ranks of inferred template counts. In a later analysis, generation probabilities were computed with a VDJ recombination model fitted to out-of-frame rearrangements, and the resulting probabilities were checked against IGoR. A later analysis scored TCR-TCR, TCR-HLA and TCR-CMV co-occurrence with hypergeometric tests, applying a repertoire-size bias correction to TCR pairs. To estimate false discovery rates, a later analysis permuted the HLA or CMV assignments 20 times. In a later analysis, co-occurring TCRs were grouped with DBSCAN, and TCRdist sequence similarity was added when clustering was performed within HLA-allele-positive subsets. For co-occurrence clustering, repertoires with fewer than 30,000 or more than 120,000 public chains were excluded, along with a handful of repertoires with anomalous nucleotide sharing. The table was pulled from immuneACCESS by TCRdb, which kept in-frame rearrangements only. Such tables lose some clones; where checked, under half of the loss comes from unresolved V genes, and the rest has no known cause. V and J calls and clone size are given by that table; D and trimming were obtained from the DNA. This sample holds roughly 120,000 clones; around 76% were observed only once. 30% of the sample comes from the top ten.

This clone is a singleton in its sample. Its binding antigen is unknown. The sample holds no much larger clone one base away, and base qualities are not on file. In total, 666 healthy bone marrow donors made up the cohort. At the time of sampling, every cohort member was nominally healthy, though immune exposures that went unrecorded were likely present. The donor tested CMV seropositive, placing the donor among the 289 seropositive members of the cohort. A peripheral blood sample was collected from each donor, and TCR beta sequencing was performed on peripheral blood mononuclear cells. Genomic DNA extraction from the blood cell samples was performed with the Qiagen DNeasy Blood Extraction Kit. This TCR came from a man in his 60s in good health and CMV-seropositive. Specimen: PBMCs.

The sequence in DNA is TGCGCCAGCAGTCTGACAGGCCTCAATGAAAAACTGTTTTTT. Translated, this is CASSLTGLNEKLFF. Here the chain combines TRBV5-1 and TRBJ1-4; 6 matching bases give a weak D call of TRBD1. Deletion took 5 bases off V and 5 bases off J, with a span of 13 bases between the germline ends. The CDR3 runs 14 residues from the cysteine to the phenylalanine. Only the CDR3 DNA stays, 42 bases, in frame from base 1. Taken from the germline V gene, the CDR1 and CDR2 loops are SGHRS and YFSETQ.